Here is one T cell receptor beta chain with its context. Its antigen is still unknown. Each CD8+ T cell subset was flow-sorted in triplicate, with 250,000 to 350,000 cells per subset placed directly into RLT lysis buffer. Naive CD8+ T cells were defined stringently as CD45RO-CCR7+CD27+CD95- to exclude memory contaminants. Peripheral blood mononuclear cells were isolated from buffy coats by standard density gradient centrifugation. Naive CXCR3-negative and CXCR3-positive CD8+ T cells were flow-sorted using a FACSAria III. An RNeasy Mini Kit was used to extract total RNA from the sorted cells. The instrument given in TCRdb is NextSeq 550. The Human TCR Profiling Kit (MiLaboratory) was used to make UMI-labeled 5' RACE TRB cDNA libraries. The full amount of extracted RNA was used for cDNA synthesis, and the full amount of resulting cDNA was used for PCR amplification. Libraries were prepared in parallel using an identical number of PCR cycles. Processing in the source paper ran as follows. With a requirement of at least two reads per UMI, MIGEC and MiXCR extracted about 52,000 +/- 9,100 unique UMI-labeled TRB cDNA molecules per library. On average, roughly 40,000 +/- 10,000 functional in-frame TRB CDR3 nucleotide clonotypes lacking stop codons were found per library. Diversity metrics, including normalized Shannon-Wiener and Chao1, were computed in VDJtools after downsampling to 5000 UMI-labeled TRB molecules per sample. VDJtools was used to calculate clonotype-size-weighted physicochemical properties of the central five CDR3 residues, namely interaction energy, strength, volume and Kidera factor 4. TCRdb reprocessed the reads, and each CDR3 protein sequence is entered once, without DNA. The V and J calls were not made by the authors but by TCRdb's processing. The sample's table covers around 63,000 distinct CDR3 sequences. The top ten clones comprise around 5% of the sample.

In the germline V gene, CDR1 corresponds to MNHEY and CDR2 to SVGAGI. Counted from cysteine to phenylalanine, this CDR3 has 15 amino acids. DNA is not on record. The sample is drawn from a study of CXCR3-negative and CXCR3-positive naive CD8 T cells (dated by TCRdb to between 2018 and 2020). Turning to the overall study: In total, roughly 140 million TRB reads were obtained, which works out to roughly 1.5 +/- 0.3 million reads per library. The diversity and physicochemical repertoire analyses included some 11 donors pooled from two independent experiments. For the TRBV-TRBJ cluster analysis, the naive subsets came from 5 donors, while the memory cells came from 3 donors. The investigation overall reported the following: Freshly isolated PBMCs were used for most assays because CXCR3 expression went down partially after cryopreservation. Compared with CXCR3-negative naive cells, CXCR3-positive naive cells had TRB CDR3s with higher hydrophobicity (lower Kidera factor 4), lower energy, and higher strength and volume indices. TRBV-TRBJ usage was similar between naive CXCR3-negative and CXCR3-positive cells from the same donor, while memory cells showed distinct patterns. Surface CD5, linked to self-reactivity in mice, was comparable between naive subsets; TCR interaction strength was therefore also inferred from TRB CDR3 physicochemical properties. Both naive subsets had comparably high repertoire diversity, while memory CD8+ T cells had much lower repertoire diversity.

The origin of this receptor is a human donor in good health. Some clones in this sample may be carry-over from other donors' samples. Sequencing was carried out using naive CXCR3+ CD8+ T cells from blood. The sample's cell subset or site label, in plain terms: CD45RO-CCR7+CD27+CD95- naive CD8+ T cells expressing CXCR3 (TNR3+). The V and J segments used are TRBV6-5 and TRBJ2-5; TCRdb lists TRBD1, though no DNA is available to test this call. The encoded CDR3 is CASTLGARMGETQYF.